This T cell receptor beta chain was captured by sequencing in a study of OX40 agonist ivuxolimab in advanced cancers. Libraries were prepared by immunoSEQ multiplex PCR; TCRdb keeps only in-frame clonotypes and omits some of them. The sample lists tens of thousands of clones, roughly 94% occurring once. Autoimmune disease history or systemic immunosuppression led to patient exclusion. About this clone: Its antigen is not identified.

Study results and caveats: By week 6 at 0.1 to 3.0 mg/kg, blood CD4+ and CD8+ T cells had expanded clonally. Partial responders at 0.1-3.0 mg/kg showed near-lowest clonal expansion. Not determined was the antigen specificity of the expanded peripheral T cells.

There are 17 residues in the CDR3. V gave up 5 bases and J gave up 2 bases; unmatched junction bases: 8. Germline V gene lookup returns CDR1 SGHVS and CDR2 FQNEAQ. The receptor was isolated from an adult with an advanced solid tumor such as melanoma, head and neck, liver or kidney cancer. This chain joins TRBV7-8 and TRBJ2-1; 11 bases are shared with TRBD2. Sample: CD4+ or CD8+ T cells sorted from blood, taken in a trial of the OX40 agonist ivuxolimab. The CDR3 nucleotides are TGTGCCAGCAGCCAAACCAGGGGACTAGCGGCCTACAATGAGCAGTTCTTC. Translation: CASSQTRGLAAYNEQFF.